This T cell receptor beta chain comes out of a study of cytomegalovirus exposure and HLA in healthy donors. General study results and limits: Researchers reported that a few CMV-associated chains were confirmed in vitro as CMV antigen-specific.

The assay was immunoSEQ multiplex PCR, and TCRdb's table has in-frame clones only and misses some. The sample lists about 160,000 clones, roughly nine tenths seen once, with 5% to 7% in the top ten. On this clone itself: Its antigen is as yet unknown. In the same sample, other DNA sequences code for this CDR3.

The CDR3 covers 14 residues. Trimming left V 4 bases short and J 2 bases short, with 13 bases between. Germline loops: CDR1 SGDLS, CDR2 YYNGEE. The receptor was derived from a woman in her twenties or thirties in good health and CMV-seronegative. Sequencing was performed on PBMCs. The chain employs TRBV9 and TRBJ2-7; tentatively, D is TRBD1 (5 bases). The CDR3 spells CASSPRDRAYEQYF. The CDR3 DNA is TGTGCCAGCAGCCCTCGCGACAGAGCCTACGAGCAGTACTTC.